This entry lists 27 T cell receptor beta chains sequenced from one sample in a study of OX40 agonist ivuxolimab in advanced cancers. Assay used: immunoSEQ multiplex PCR; TCRdb lists only in-frame clones, some missing. This sample has about 47,000 clones, with around four fifths found just once. Sequences were derived from CD4+ or CD8+ T cells sorted from blood, sampled in a trial of the OX40 agonist ivuxolimab. These receptors were obtained from an adult with an advanced solid tumor such as melanoma, head and neck, liver or kidney cancer.

With regard to this clone: Other DNA sequences in the same sample also yield this CDR3. The chain recombines TRBV4-3 with TRBJ2-2; unclear D gene. Germline CDR1 is LGHNA and CDR2 is YSLEER. V shed 0 bases and J shed 8 bases, with 10 bases lying between them. The CDR3 runs 14 residues. CDR3 region: CASSQDQSRGELFF. CDR3 DNA: TGCGCCAGCAGCCAAGACCAGTCCCGTGGGGAGCTGTTTTTT.

The V gene is TRBV19, the J gene TRBJ2-7; 8 nucleotides agree with TRBD2. The germline CDR1 and CDR2 sequences are LNHDA and SQIVND (reference sequence). CDR3 length: 15 residues. The J segment lost 0 bases and the V segment lost 3 bases, leaving 4 bases of the junction unmatched. Written as DNA, the CDR3 is TGTGCCAGTAGTATGACCGGGACTAGCTCCTACGAGCAGTACTTC. This translates into CASSMTGTSSYEQYF.

About this clone itself: Compared with germline, one end of the junction differs, possibly owing to a read error. The chain joins TRBV14 to TRBJ1-2; D remains ambiguous. In germline, CDR1 is SGHDN, CDR2 FVKESK. The CDR3 sequence is 12 residues long. CDR3 loop: CASSFNGVGSSF. The CDR3 bases are TGTGCCAGCAGCTTTAACGGCGTCGGCTCTTCCTTC.

The chain is built from TRBV10-3 and TRBJ2-1; possibly TRBD1 for D (5 bases). Trimming removed 7 bases at V and 5 bases at J, with 12 bases between. Per the germline V gene, CDR1 is ENHRY and CDR2 is SYGVKD. The CDR3 totals 13 residues. In nucleotides, the CDR3 is TGTGCCATCAATAGTCTAGGGGACAATGAGCAGTTCTTC. Translating it yields CAINSLGDNEQFF.

The genes are TRBV4-3 and TRBJ2-3, with 9 bases aligning to TRBD1. The CDR3 runs 17 residues. The V segment lost 0 bases and the J segment 1 base; nucleotides outside the gene matches: 5. Germline CDR1 is LGHNA and CDR2 is YSLEER. This CDR3 reads CASSQEVDRGRTDTQYF. The CDR3 DNA reads TGCGCCAGCAGCCAAGAGGTGGACAGGGGCCGCACAGATACGCAGTATTTT.

This chain joins TRBV4-3 and TRBJ2-3; 11 nucleotides align to TRBD2. Germline V lookup: CDR1 LGHNA, CDR2 YSLEER. The CDR3 runs to 16 residues. Unmatched junction bases numbered 8, after V lost 0 bases and J lost 9 bases. CDR3 sequence reads: CASSQDLGLAGGTQYF. The CDR3 DNA reads TGCGCCAGCAGCCAAGATTTAGGGCTAGCGGGAGGCACGCAGTATTTT.

This rearrangement joins TRBV11-2 to TRBJ1-3; D ambiguous. CDR1 and CDR2 (germline): SGHAT, FQNNGV. The CDR3 covers 18 residues. The V end lost 0 bases, the J end lost 0 bases, and 15 bases lay between the germline ends. CDR3 nucleotides: TGTGCCAGCAGCTTAGATCGGCGAACCCGGTCCTCTGGAAACACCATATATTTT. The encoded protein is CASSLDRRTRSSGNTIYF.

This chain links TRBV7-6 with TRBJ2-2, with no clear D. The V end was cut by 4 bases, the J end by 7 bases, with 4 bases between. Germline lookup yields CDR1 SGHVS and CDR2 FNYEAQ. The CDR3 is made up of 11 amino acids. The CDR3 nucleotides are TGTGCCAGCAGCTGGAGCGGGGAGCTGTTTTTT. This encodes CASSWSGELFF. Looking up the rest from reference TRBV7-6 and TRBJ2-2 gives the full variable domain: GAGVSQSPRYKVTKRGQDVALRCDPISGHVSLYWYRQALGQGPEFLTYFNYEAQQDKSGLPNDRFSAERPEGSISTLTIQRTEQRDSAMYRCASSWSGELFFGEGSRLTVL.

The J gene is TRBJ2-7, the V gene TRBV5-5; D is uncertain. This CDR3 is built from 15 residues. Trimming pared 0 bases from V and 0 bases from J, leaving 10 bases between. Germline CDR1 SGHKS, CDR2 YYEKEE (reference sequence). CDR3 residues: CASSLDPSDSYEQYF. The CDR3 region has the DNA TGTGCCAGCAGCTTGGATCCCAGCGACTCCTACGAGCAGTACTTC.

This clone was picked up one time. The gene calls are TRBV25-1 and TRBJ2-3; D gene uncertain. V dropped 4 bases and J dropped 3 bases, with 14 bases sitting between them. Germline V CDR1 and CDR2: MGHDK, SYGVNS. The CDR3 totals 15 residues. Here the CDR3 reads CASSVYKGFTDTQYF. DNA of the CDR3: TGTGCCAGCAGTGTATATAAGGGTTTTACAGATACGCAGTATTTT.

The V and J genes are TRBV7-5 and TRBJ2-7. TRBV7-5 counts as a pseudogene. The CDR3 sequence is 15 residues long. CDR3: CARSLGDRSPGEQYF. The CDR3, as DNA: TGTGCCAGAAGCTTGGGGGACCGGTCCCCGGGAGAGCAGTACTTC.

This clone was picked up a small number of times. The chain recombines TRBV10-3 with TRBJ2-1; 8 bases fit TRBD2. J lost 2 bases, V lost 7 bases, and 1 base had no gene match. The CDR3 is 13 amino acids. Germline CDR1 is ENHRY and CDR2 is SYGVKD. The CDR3: CAIKAGAYNEQFF. In nucleotides, the CDR3 is TGTGCCATCAAAGCGGGGGCCTACAATGAGCAGTTCTTC.

This chain uses TRBV5-4 with TRBJ2-3; either TRBD1 or TRBD2 may supply D (5 bases each). V was clipped by 4 bases and J by 4 bases, with 13 bases between them. CDR1 SGHNT and CDR2 YYREEE come from the germline V gene (reference sequence). The CDR3 is 14 residues long. In DNA form, the CDR3 reads TGTGCCAGCAGCCCGGGGCTAGCAGCAGATACGCAGTATTTT. Protein: CASSPGLAADTQYF.

The rearrangement joins TRBV30 to TRBJ1-5; D possibly corresponds to TRBD1 (5 bases). Germline assignment: CDR1 GTSNPN and CDR2 SVGIG (reference sequence). The CDR3 spans 13 residues. Trimming removed 4 bases at V and 4 bases at J, with 11 bases between. The CDR3 spells CAWTGRTNQPQHF. The CDR3 region has the DNA TGTGCCTGGACCGGGAGGACAAATCAGCCCCAGCATTTT. The entire variable domain, with the rest obtained from reference TRBV30 and TRBJ1-5, is as follows: SQTIHQWPATLVQPVGSPLSLECTVEGTSNPNLYWYRQAAGRGLQLLFYSVGIGQISSEVPQNLSASRPQDRQFILSSKKLLLSDSGFYLCAWTGRTNQPQHFGDGTRLSIL.

CDR3 sequence reads: CASSLLATGESNEQFF. The CDR3 nucleotides are TGCGCCAGCAGCCTTCTGGCGACAGGGGAAAGCAATGAGCAGTTCTTC. The rearrangement uses TRBV4-3 and TRBJ2-1; 8 positions match TRBD1. Trimming cost V 4 bases and J 6 bases; bases outside gene matches: 11. The length of the CDR3 is 16 residues. CDR1 is LGHNA and CDR2 is YSLEER in the germline V gene.

This rearrangement joins TRBV5-4 to TRBJ2-5; 13 nucleotides align to TRBD2. The V segment lost 4 bases and the J segment 5 bases; nucleotides outside the gene matches: 5. Per germline, CDR1 SGHNT and CDR2 YYREEE (reference sequence). The CDR3 runs 15 residues. For the CDR3, the DNA is TGTGCCAGCAGCCAAGGACTAGCGGGAGCTGAGACCCAGTACTTC. Its protein product is CASSQGLAGAETQYF.

The chain links TRBV11-3 to TRBJ1-1; D is perhaps TRBD1 (6 bases). The CDR3 is made up of 17 amino acids. Germline CDR1 and CDR2: SGHNT and YENEEA. V lost 5 bases to trimming and J lost 1 base, with 20 bases between them. In nucleotides, the CDR3 is TGTGCCAGCAGCCTGTACGTACAGGGTATCGAGAACACTGAAGCTTTCTTT. This sequence encodes CASSLYVQGIENTEAFF.

The V call is TRBV30, the J call TRBJ1-4; D remains ambiguous. V was cut by 0 bases and J by 4 bases, with 9 bases left in between. Germline assignment: CDR1 GTSNPN and CDR2 SVGIG (reference sequence). The CDR3 has 14 residues. This CDR3 is CAWSVTAHNEKLFF. CDR3 DNA: TGTGCCTGGAGTGTAACCGCGCATAATGAAAAACTGTTTTTT.

This clone is categorized as medium-sized. The V gene is TRBV4-1, the J gene TRBJ1-5; D is unresolved. This CDR3 is 14 amino acids long. Germline assignment: CDR1 MGHRA and CDR2 YSYEKL. V lost 3 bases, J lost 6 bases, and 12 bases lay in between. CDR3 protein: CASSQQEKSQPQHF. CDR3 in DNA: TGCGCCAGCAGCCAGCAGGAAAAGAGTCAGCCCCAGCATTTT.

The V call is TRBV11-1, the J call TRBJ2-7; perhaps TRBD1 as D (6 bases). Trimming cost V 5 bases and J 2 bases, with 16 bases left between them. Germline CDR1 reads SGHAT; CDR2 reads FQDESV (reference sequence). The CDR3 totals 15 residues. The CDR3 spells CASSRTVYGPYEQYF. For the CDR3, the DNA is TGTGCCAGCAGCCGGACAGTTTATGGTCCCTACGAGCAGTACTTC.

The chain recombines TRBV4-3 with TRBJ2-2, with 10 positions matching TRBD2. CDR1 and CDR2 (germline): LGHNA, YSLEER. V lost 0 bases to trimming and J lost 1 base; unmatched junction nucleotides: 2. The CDR3 spans 17 residues. Here the CDR3 reads CASSQEPSGRNTGELFF. The CDR3 DNA is TGCGCCAGCAGCCAAGAGCCTAGCGGGAGGAACACCGGGGAGCTGTTTTTT.

V gene TRBV5-1 combines with J gene TRBJ2-2, with a tentative D call TRBD1 (6 bases). The CDR3 extends over 14 amino acids. V gave up 5 bases and J gave up 6 bases, with 14 bases separating them. CDR1 and CDR2 from the germline V gene are SGHRS and YFSETQ. CDR3 region: CASSKNQGPGELFF. In DNA form, the CDR3 reads TGCGCCAGCAGTAAGAACCAGGGGCCCGGGGAGCTGTTTTTT. Drawing the rest from reference TRBV5-1 and TRBJ2-2, the complete variable domain is KAGVTQTPRYLIKTRGQQVTLSCSPISGHRSVSWYQQTPGQGLQFLFEYFSETQRNKGNFPGRFSGRQFSNSRSEMNVSTLELGDSALYLCASSKNQGPGELFFGEGSRLTVL.

J is TRBJ2-1 and V is TRBV7-2; D uncertain. The CDR3 covers 14 residues. Germline V gene lookup returns CDR1 SGHTA and CDR2 FQGNSA. With 2 bases removed from V and 5 bases from J, the gap between germline ends came to 10 bases. CDR3 sequence (DNA): TGTGCCAGCAGCTTAAGTGGGTCTGACAATGAGCAGTTCTTC. Amino acids: CASSLSGSDNEQFF.

The chain carries TRBV28 and TRBJ2-1, with TRBD1 matching over 9 bases. Trimming at V came to 6 bases and at J to 12 bases, leaving 6 bases not matched to a gene. CDR3 length: 12 residues. Germline CDR1 is MDHEN and CDR2 is SYDVKM. CDR3 region: CASSPGQGRQFF. In nucleotides, the CDR3 is TGTGCCAGCAGCCCGGGACAGGGAAGGCAGTTCTTC.

The chain joins TRBV28 to TRBJ1-2; 10 bases agree with TRBD1. This CDR3 region has 13 residues. The germline gives CDR1 MDHEN, CDR2 SYDVKM. Trimming removed 4 bases from V and 13 bases from J; junction bases left unmatched: 9. CDR3 nucleotide sequence: TGTGCCAGCAGTTCCGGGACAGGGGCCTTGTGCACCTTC. It is translated as CASSSGTGALCTF.

The J gene is TRBJ2-3, the V gene TRBV6-4; D is undetermined. Between the trimmed V and J ends, which lost 9 bases and 2 bases, there was a span of 18 bases. The CDR3 covers 15 residues. Germline V gene sequence: CDR1 MRHNA, CDR2 SNTAGT. In DNA form, the CDR3 reads TGTGCCAGTACTATGACAAAGCAAAACACAGATACGCAGTATTTT. Protein: CASTMTKQNTDTQYF.

The rearrangement links TRBV19 to TRBJ2-1; tentatively, D is TRBD1 or TRBD2 (7 bases each). CDR1 is LNHDA, CDR2 SQIVND, per germline (reference sequence). CDR3 length: 13 residues. V dropped 7 bases and J dropped 15 bases, with 22 bases sitting between them. CDR3 sequence: CASTPRGERDAFF. CDR3 DNA: TGTGCCAGTACCCCCAGGGGGGAGCGGGACGCGTTCTTC.